This T cell receptor beta chain was captured in a study of T-cell memory formation after mild COVID-19. Study-level background: TCR clusters were mostly confined to one donor each.

The CDR3 runs to 16 residues. Germline V gene data show CDR1 as SNHLY and CDR2 as FYNNEI. V lost 7 bases, J lost 4 bases, and 7 bases stayed unmatched. Study-wide findings and caveats: A subset of responding clones appeared in pre-infection memory, suggesting cross-reactive memory joined.

The authors produced TCR alpha and TCR beta cDNA libraries with sample barcodes and UMIs by 5'RACE using constant-segment primers. TCRdb redid the calling of the 5' RACE reads with MiXCR, one entry per CDR3 protein. The table records 150,000 to 200,000 distinct CDR3 sequences, roughly 31% of them present only once. This clonotype was counted only a few times. Its antigen is unknown. J is TRBJ2-1 and V is TRBV2; 13 positions match TRBD2. The TCR was taken from an adult woman who had mild COVID-19 (a few samples of this study predate the infection). Cell type and time point are not known. The source material was PBMCs or a T cell subset sorted from them (not recorded which). The CDR3 protein is CASIGLAGALYNEQFF. The CDR3 nucleotides are TGTGCCAGCATCGGACTAGCGGGGGCCTTATACAATGAGCAGTTCTTC.